This TCR beta chain was sequenced in a study of identifying expanded T cells in peripheral blood. A remark on this clone: Its antigen is not identified.

Data came from immunoSEQ multiplex PCR; TCRdb stores just in-frame clones and leaves some out. Among approximately 57,000 clones, approximately 89% were seen once, and the ten largest hold about 3.7%. The CDR3 runs to 17 residues. Germline V CDR1 and CDR2: SGHRS, YFSETQ. With V trimmed by 7 bases and J by 2 bases, 17 bases remained unmatched. Collection occurred without any documented infections or immune events in donors. Study-wide results and caveats: Clone count variance between roughly 2-week samples rose with total template count. Technical replicates showed about 1.1 changed clones; about 2 weeks about 16.4; four weeks 19.

Sequenced: blood. This TCR came from a person aged 18 to 69 in good health. The chain links TRBV5-1 to TRBJ2-5; 7 bases are a match to TRBD2. CDR3 DNA sequence: TGCGCCAGCGCCTATATCGGGCTAGCGGAGGGACAAGAGACCCAGTACTTC. It translates to CASAYIGLAEGQETQYF.